One and the same sample provided the 16 T cell receptor beta chains below, sequenced in a study of shared clonotypes between healthy human individuals. Only in-frame clones appear in the TCRdb table, and some are missing; sequencing was by immunoSEQ multiplex PCR. Here the sample spans nearly 2 million clones, 85% to 95% being singletons. Naive CD8 populations comprised CD45RO-negative cells positively selected for CCR7, excluding terminally differentiated effector memory CD45RA+ cells. The sample comprised naive CD8+ T cells sorted from blood. The source of these receptors is a man aged 18 to 30 in good health.

This clone was observed once. This sequence joins TRBV5-5 and TRBJ1-1, with 9 nucleotides matching TRBD1. The V segment lost 3 bases and the J segment 3 bases; nucleotides outside the gene matches: 3. This CDR3 is 14 amino acids long. Germline assignment: CDR1 SGHKS and CDR2 YYEKEE (reference sequence). In DNA form, the CDR3 reads TGTGCCAGCAGCTCCAGACAGGGGGACACTGAAGCTTTCTTT. Its translation: CASSSRQGDTEAFF.

The V gene is TRBV7-6, the J gene TRBJ2-7; D might be TRBD2 (6 bases). The CDR3 runs to 14 residues. The V end was cut by 3 bases, the J end by 2 bases, with 11 bases between. The germline CDR1 and CDR2 sequences are SGHVS and FNYEAQ. For the CDR3, the DNA is TGTGCCAGCAGCTTCACGGGAGAAGCCTACGAGCAGTACTTC. It translates to CASSFTGEAYEQYF.

The genes are TRBV25-1 and TRBJ1-2, with D possibly TRBD1 on 6 matching bases. V was clipped by 3 bases and J by 3 bases, with 17 bases between them. The CDR3 covers 16 residues. Germline CDR1 and CDR2: MGHDK and SYGVNS. This CDR3 is CASSDTGTGPDYGYTF. The CDR3, as DNA: TGTGCCAGCAGTGATACAGGGACTGGACCTGACTATGGCTACACCTTC.

V and J are TRBV18 and TRBJ1-3; possible D gene TRBD1, 5 bases. This CDR3 has 16 amino acids. V was cut by 4 bases and J by 1 base, with 14 bases left in between. Looked up from germline, CDR1 is KGHSH and CDR2 is LQKENI. CDR3 sequence (DNA): TGTGCCAGCTCACGGGACGATCTCATGTCTGGAAACACCATATATTTT. It specifies CASSRDDLMSGNTIYF. Full variable domain (missing parts from reference TRBV18 and TRBJ1-3): NAGVMQNPRHLVRRRGQEARLRCSPMKGHSHVYWYRQLPEEGLKFMVYLQKENIIDESGMPKERFSAEFPKEGPSILRIQQVVRGDSAAYFCASSRDDLMSGNTIYFGEGSWLTVV.

V gene TRBV9 combines with J gene TRBJ1-4; 10 bases align to TRBD1. The J segment lost 6 bases and the V segment lost 5 bases, leaving 4 bases of the junction unmatched. The CDR3 length is 14 residues. Germline V CDR1 and CDR2: SGDLS, YYNGEE. CDR3 in DNA: TGTGCCAGCAGTAAGACAGGGGGCTATGAAAAACTGTTTTTT. This sequence encodes CASSKTGGYEKLFF.

This chain joins TRBV19 and TRBJ1-1; 7 positions agree with TRBD1. J lost 7 bases, V lost 7 bases, and 9 bases had no gene match. CDR3 length equals 13 residues. Germline-derived CDR1 and CDR2 are LNHDA and SQIVND (reference sequence). The CDR3 sequence is CASIFEQGVEAFF. The CDR3 nucleotides read TGTGCCAGTATTTTCGAGCAGGGGGTTGAAGCTTTCTTT.

This rearrangement joins TRBV10-1 to TRBJ1-6; unclear D gene. The germline CDR1 and CDR2 sequences are WNHNN and SYGVQD (reference sequence). This CDR3 has 16 residues. V lost 5 bases and J lost 8, with 19 bases in between. CDR3 bases: TGCGCCAGCAGTCGCGGAGTCGGCGCGTTGGATTCACCCCTCCACTTT. It is translated as CASSRGVGALDSPLHF.

The rearrangement links TRBV4-1 to TRBJ2-5; D assignment may be TRBD1 or TRBD2 (5 bases each). This CDR3 is built from 17 residues. Trimming stripped 0 bases from V and 0 bases from J, with 14 bases between. Germline V gene sequence: CDR1 MGHRA, CDR2 YSYEKL. CDR3 sequence: CASSQETEGWHQETQYF. The CDR3 nucleotides read TGCGCCAGCAGCCAAGAGACAGAGGGGTGGCACCAAGAGACCCAGTACTTC.

The J gene is TRBJ1-1, the V gene TRBV10-1, with D uncertain. Trimming took off 0 bases at V and 7 bases at J, with 18 bases between the two ends. CDR1 is WNHNN and CDR2 is SYGVQD in the germline V gene (reference sequence). CDR3 size: 16 residues. The CDR3 is CASSESRWNSGIEAFF. CDR3 in DNA: TGCGCCAGCAGTGAGTCGAGATGGAATTCGGGTATTGAAGCTTTCTTT.

Comments on this clone: Different DNA sequences within this sample yield the same CDR3. The chain joins TRBV4-1 to TRBJ2-7, with D tentatively TRBD1 (6 bases). Germline V gives CDR1 MGHRA, CDR2 YSYEKL. This CDR3 contains 14 residues. V gave up 2 bases and J gave up 3 bases, with 11 bases separating them. The CDR3 spells CASSQTGMVYEQYF. The CDR3 bases are TGCGCCAGCAGCCAAACAGGGATGGTCTACGAGCAGTACTTC.

V usage is TRBV5-1 and J usage is TRBJ2-5; 11 positions match TRBD2. The V gene end was trimmed by 4 bases and the J gene end by 5 bases; junction bases not matched to a gene: 7. Germline-derived CDR1 and CDR2 are SGHRS and YFSETQ. The CDR3 is 15 amino acids. CDR3 sequence (DNA): TGCGCCAGCAGCATCGGACTAGCGGGTTTTGAGACCCAGTACTTC. Translation: CASSIGLAGFETQYF.

For the CDR3, the DNA is TGTGCCAGTAGTTCAAAGGGACACTTGATGAACACTGAAGCTTTCTTT. Translated, it gives CASSSKGHLMNTEAFF. The chain recombines TRBV19 with TRBJ1-1, with a tentative D call TRBD1 (6 bases). CDR3 size: 16 residues. Germline V CDR1 and CDR2: LNHDA, SQIVND (reference sequence). Trimming cost V 5 bases and J 0 bases, with 16 bases left between them.

This chain uses TRBV5-6 with TRBJ1-2; D ambiguous. The V end was cut by 4 bases, the J end by 10 bases, with 11 bases between. Germline assignment: CDR1 SGHDT and CDR2 YYEEEE. The CDR3 consists of 11 residues. The CDR3 is CASSPAFDYTF. The CDR3 coding sequence is TGTGCCAGCAGCCCGGCGTTTGACTACACCTTC.

This chain joins TRBV13 and TRBJ2-1; D unresolved. This CDR3 is built from 15 residues. V shed 5 bases and J shed 0 bases, with 11 bases lying between them. Germline V lookup: CDR1 PRHDT, CDR2 FYEKMQ (reference sequence). The CDR3 DNA follows: TGTGCCAGCAGCCCCTCCCCCAGCTCCTACAATGAGCAGTTCTTC. Amino acids: CASSPSPSSYNEQFF.

A word on this clone: The sample holds other DNA sequences that translate to the same CDR3. This sequence joins TRBV28 and TRBJ1-1; no definite D call. Germline V gene lookup returns CDR1 MDHEN and CDR2 SYDVKM. The CDR3 has 13 amino acids. V dropped 3 bases and J dropped 0 bases, with 5 bases sitting between them. The DNA for the CDR3 is TGTGCCAGCAGTTTTAGGATGAACACTGAAGCTTTCTTT. Protein sequence: CASSFRMNTEAFF.

The chain has TRBV27 and TRBJ2-1; D is unclear. V was shortened by 7 bases and J by 5 bases, with 6 bases between the two germline ends. CDR1 and CDR2 (germline): MNHEY, SMNVEV (reference sequence). The CDR3 runs 11 residues. Written as DNA, the CDR3 is TGTGCCAGCAAAAGCAACAATGAGCAGTTCTTC. Translating it yields CASKSNNEQFF.